This T cell receptor beta chain comes out of a study of T cells after yellow fever vaccination. Whole-study results and caveats: Contaminants from the bulk population, in the form of abundant clonotypes, could be found in FACS-sorted repertoires. A weaker secondary response peaked on day 5, the primary on day 15.

A note on this clonotype: Its specificity is not known.

The V end was cut by 0 bases, the J end by 6 bases, with 9 bases between. Germline CDR1 is SGHNT and CDR2 is YYREEE (reference sequence). The CDR3 covers 14 residues. UMIs and a universal primer site were added when TCR cDNA was made by 5'RACE template switching. TCRdb independently ran MiXCR on the 5' RACE reads; one entry per CDR3 protein. The sample consists of 250,000 to 300,000 distinct CDR3 sequences, approximately 10% of them appearing once. The specimen was CD4+ T cells sorted from PBMCs, collected 5 days after the yellow fever booster vaccination. This sequence joins TRBV5-4 and TRBJ2-2; D is unclear. This receptor was obtained from a man in his late teens or twenties who received the YFV17D yellow fever vaccine. This chain's CDR3 is CASSLAFSPGELFF. The CDR3 coding sequence is TGTGCCAGCAGCTTGGCCTTCTCCCCCGGGGAGCTGTTTTTT. Using reference TRBV5-4 and TRBJ2-2 for the parts outside the CDR3, the full variable domain is ETGVTQSPTHLIKTRGQQVTLRCSSQSGHNTVSWYQQALGQGPQFIFQYYREEENGRGNFPPRFSGLQFPNYSSELNVNALELDDSALYLCASSLAFSPGELFFGEGSRLTVL.